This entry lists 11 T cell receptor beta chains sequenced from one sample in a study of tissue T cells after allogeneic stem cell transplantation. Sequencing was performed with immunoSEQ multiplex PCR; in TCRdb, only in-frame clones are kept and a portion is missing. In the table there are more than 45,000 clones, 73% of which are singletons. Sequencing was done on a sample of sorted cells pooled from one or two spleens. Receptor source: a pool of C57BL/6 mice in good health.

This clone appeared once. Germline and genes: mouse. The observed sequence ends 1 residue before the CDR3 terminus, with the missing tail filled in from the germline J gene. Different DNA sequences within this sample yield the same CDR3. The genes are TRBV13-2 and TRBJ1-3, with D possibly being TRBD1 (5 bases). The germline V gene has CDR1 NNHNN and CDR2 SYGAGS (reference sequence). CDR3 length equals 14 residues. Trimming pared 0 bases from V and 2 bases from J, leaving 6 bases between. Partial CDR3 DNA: TGTGCCAGCGGTGATGTGGGGGCTGGAAATACGCTCTAT. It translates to CASGDVGAGNTLY. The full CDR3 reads CASGDVGAGNTLYF.

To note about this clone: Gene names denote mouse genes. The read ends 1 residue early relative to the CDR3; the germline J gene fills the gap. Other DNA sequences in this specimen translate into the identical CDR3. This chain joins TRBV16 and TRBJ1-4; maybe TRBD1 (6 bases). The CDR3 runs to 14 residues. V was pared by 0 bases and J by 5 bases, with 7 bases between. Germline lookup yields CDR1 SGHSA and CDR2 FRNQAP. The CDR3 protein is CASSLDRGNERLFF. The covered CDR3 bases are TGTGCAAGCAGCTTAGACAGGGGAAACGAAAGATTATTT. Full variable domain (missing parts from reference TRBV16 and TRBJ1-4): NAGVIQTPRHKVTGKGQEATLWCEPISGHSAVFWYRQTIVQGLEFLTYFRNQAPIDDSGMPKERFSAQMPNQSHSTLKIQSTQPQDSAVYLCASSLDRGNERLFFGHGTKLSVL.

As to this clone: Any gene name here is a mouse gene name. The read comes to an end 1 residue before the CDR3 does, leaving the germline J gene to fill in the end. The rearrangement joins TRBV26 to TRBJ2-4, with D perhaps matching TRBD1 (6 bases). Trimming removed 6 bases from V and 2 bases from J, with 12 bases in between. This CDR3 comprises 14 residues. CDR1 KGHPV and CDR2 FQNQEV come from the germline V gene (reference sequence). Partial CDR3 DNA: TGTGCCAGCAGCCCCTACAGGGATCAAAACACCTTGTAC. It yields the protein CASSPYRDQNTLY. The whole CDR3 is CASSPYRDQNTLYF.

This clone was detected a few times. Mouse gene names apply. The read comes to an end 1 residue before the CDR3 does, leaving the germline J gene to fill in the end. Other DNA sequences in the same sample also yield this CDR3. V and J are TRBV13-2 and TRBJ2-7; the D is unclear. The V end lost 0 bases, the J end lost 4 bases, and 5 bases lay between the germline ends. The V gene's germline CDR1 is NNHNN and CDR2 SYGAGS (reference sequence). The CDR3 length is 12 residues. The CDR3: CASGDAPYEQYF. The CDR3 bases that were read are TGTGCCAGCGGTGATGCCCCATATGAACAGTAC.

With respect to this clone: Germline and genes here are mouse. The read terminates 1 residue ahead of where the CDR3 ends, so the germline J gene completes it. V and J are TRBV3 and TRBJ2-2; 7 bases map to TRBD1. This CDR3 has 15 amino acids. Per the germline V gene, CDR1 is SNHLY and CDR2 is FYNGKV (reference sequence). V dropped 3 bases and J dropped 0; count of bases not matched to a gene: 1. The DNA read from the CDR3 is TGTGCCAGCAGCTTCGGGACAGCAAACACCGGGCAGCTCTAC. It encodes CASSFGTANTGQLY. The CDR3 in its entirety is CASSFGTANTGQLYF.

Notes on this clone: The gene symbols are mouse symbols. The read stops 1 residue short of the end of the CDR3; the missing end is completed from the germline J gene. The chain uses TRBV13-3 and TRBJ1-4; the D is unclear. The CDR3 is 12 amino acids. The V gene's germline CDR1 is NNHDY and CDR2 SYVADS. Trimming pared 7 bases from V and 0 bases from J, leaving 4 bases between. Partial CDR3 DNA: TGTGCCAGCGGGTTTTCCAACGAAAGATTATTT. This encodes CASGFSNERLF. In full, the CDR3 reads CASGFSNERLFF.

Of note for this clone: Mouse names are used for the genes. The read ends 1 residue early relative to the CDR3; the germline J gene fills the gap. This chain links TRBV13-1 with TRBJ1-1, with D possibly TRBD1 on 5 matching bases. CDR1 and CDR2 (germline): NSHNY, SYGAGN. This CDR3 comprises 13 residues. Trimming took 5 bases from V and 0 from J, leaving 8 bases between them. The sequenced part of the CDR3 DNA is TGTGCCAGCAGAGACAGATCAAACACAGAAGTCTTC. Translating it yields CASRDRSNTEVF. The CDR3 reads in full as CASRDRSNTEVFF.

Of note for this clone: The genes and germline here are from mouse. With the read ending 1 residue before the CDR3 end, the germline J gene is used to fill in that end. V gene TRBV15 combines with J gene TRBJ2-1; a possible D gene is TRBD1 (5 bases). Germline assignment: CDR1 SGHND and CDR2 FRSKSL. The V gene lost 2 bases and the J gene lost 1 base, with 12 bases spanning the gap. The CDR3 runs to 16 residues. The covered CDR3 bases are TGTGCCAGCAGTTTAAGGGGAGGAGAAAACTATGCTGAGCAGTTC. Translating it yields CASSLRGGENYAEQF. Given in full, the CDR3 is CASSLRGGENYAEQFF.

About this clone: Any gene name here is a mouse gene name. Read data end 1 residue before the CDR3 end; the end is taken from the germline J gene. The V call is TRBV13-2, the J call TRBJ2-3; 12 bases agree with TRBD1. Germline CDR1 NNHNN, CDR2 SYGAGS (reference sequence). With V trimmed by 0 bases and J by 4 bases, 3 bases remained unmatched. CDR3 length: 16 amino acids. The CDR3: CASGDAGTGGPETLYF. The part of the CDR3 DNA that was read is TGTGCCAGCGGTGATGCCGGGACAGGGGGCCCAGAAACGCTGTAT.

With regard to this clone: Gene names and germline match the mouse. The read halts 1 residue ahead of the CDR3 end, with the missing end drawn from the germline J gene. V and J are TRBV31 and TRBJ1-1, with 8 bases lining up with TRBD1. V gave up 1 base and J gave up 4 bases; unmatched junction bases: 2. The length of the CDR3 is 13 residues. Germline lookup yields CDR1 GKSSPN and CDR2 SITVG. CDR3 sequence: CAWSRQGATEVFF. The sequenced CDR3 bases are TGTGCCTGGAGTCGGCAGGGGGCCACAGAAGTCTTC.

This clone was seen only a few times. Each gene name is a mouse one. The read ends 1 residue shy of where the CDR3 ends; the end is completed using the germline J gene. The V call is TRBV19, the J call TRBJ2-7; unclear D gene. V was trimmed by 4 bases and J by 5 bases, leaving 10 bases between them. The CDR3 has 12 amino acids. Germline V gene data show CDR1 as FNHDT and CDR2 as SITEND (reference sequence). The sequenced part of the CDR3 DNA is TGTGCCAGCAGTCCCCAGACAAATGAACAGTAC. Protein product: CASSPQTNEQY. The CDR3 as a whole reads CASSPQTNEQYF.